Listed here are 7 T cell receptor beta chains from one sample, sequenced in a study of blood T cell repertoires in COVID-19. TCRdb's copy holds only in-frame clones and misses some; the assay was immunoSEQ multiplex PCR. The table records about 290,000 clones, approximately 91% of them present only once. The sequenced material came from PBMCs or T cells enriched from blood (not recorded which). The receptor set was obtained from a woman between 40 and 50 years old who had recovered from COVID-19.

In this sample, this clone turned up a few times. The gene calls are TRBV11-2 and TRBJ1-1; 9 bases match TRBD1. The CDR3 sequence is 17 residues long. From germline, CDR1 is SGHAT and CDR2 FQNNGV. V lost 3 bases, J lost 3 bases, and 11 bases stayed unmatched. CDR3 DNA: TGTGCCAGCAGCTTTGGGACAGGGTTTTTTGTGGACACTGAAGCTTTCTTT. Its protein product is CASSFGTGFFVDTEAFF.

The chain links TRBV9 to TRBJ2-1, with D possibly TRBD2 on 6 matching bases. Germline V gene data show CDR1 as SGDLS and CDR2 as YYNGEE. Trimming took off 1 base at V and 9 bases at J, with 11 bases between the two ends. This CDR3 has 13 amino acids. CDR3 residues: CASSVWGEGEQFF. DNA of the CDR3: TGTGCCAGCAGCGTATGGGGGGAAGGTGAGCAGTTCTTC.

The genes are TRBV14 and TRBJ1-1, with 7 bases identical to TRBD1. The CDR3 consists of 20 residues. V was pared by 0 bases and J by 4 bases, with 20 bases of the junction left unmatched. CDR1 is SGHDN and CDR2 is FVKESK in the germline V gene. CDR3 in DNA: TGTGCCAGCAGCCAAGATTTTGGTGTAGGTAAATTTACAGGGGTCACTGAAGCTTTCTTT. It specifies CASSQDFGVGKFTGVTEAFF.

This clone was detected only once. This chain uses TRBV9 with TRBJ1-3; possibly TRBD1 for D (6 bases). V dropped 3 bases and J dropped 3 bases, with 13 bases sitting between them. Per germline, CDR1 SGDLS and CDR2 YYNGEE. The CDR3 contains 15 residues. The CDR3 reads CASSAQDSGGNTIYF. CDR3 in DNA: TGTGCCAGCAGCGCTCAGGACAGTGGTGGAAACACCATATATTTT.

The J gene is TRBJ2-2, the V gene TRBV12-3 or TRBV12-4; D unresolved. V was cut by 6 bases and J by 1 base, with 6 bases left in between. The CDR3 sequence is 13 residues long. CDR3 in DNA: TGTGCCAGCAGCCCCTGGAACACCGGGGAGCTGTTTTTT. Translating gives CASSPWNTGELFF.

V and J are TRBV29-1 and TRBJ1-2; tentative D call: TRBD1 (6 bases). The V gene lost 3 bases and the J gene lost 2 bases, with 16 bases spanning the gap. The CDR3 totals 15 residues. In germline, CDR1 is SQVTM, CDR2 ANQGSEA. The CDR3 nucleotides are TGCAGCGTTGAGGGCCCCAGGGGATTGAACTATGGCTACACCTTC. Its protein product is CSVEGPRGLNYGYTF. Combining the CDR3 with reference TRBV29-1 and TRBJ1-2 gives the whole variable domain SAVISQKPSRDICQRGTSLTIQCQVDSQVTMMFWYRQQPGQSLTLIATANQGSEATYESGFVIDKFPISRPNLTFSTLTVSNMSPEDSSIYLCSVEGPRGLNYGYTFGSGTRLTVV.

Here the CDR3 reads CASSLPPGGGYTF. CDR3 sequence (DNA): TGTGCCAGCAGCTTACCCCCAGGGGGGGGCTACACCTTC. J is TRBJ1-2 and V is TRBV5-6, with TRBD1 matching 7 bases. CDR3 size: 13 residues. V lost 2 bases to trimming and J lost 8 bases; unmatched junction nucleotides: 6. Per germline, CDR1 SGHDT and CDR2 YYEEEE. Full variable domain (remainder filled in from reference TRBV5-6 and TRBJ1-2): DAGVTQSPTHLIKTRGQQVTLRCSPKSGHDTVSWYQQALGQGPQFIFQYYEEEERQRGNFPDRFSGHQFPNYSSELNVNALLLGDSALYLCASSLPPGGGYTFGSGTRLTVV.